A selection of T cell receptor beta chains follows, all from one sample in a study of Graves' ophthalmopathy and Graves' hyperthyroidism. TCRdb used MiXCR to reprocess the multiplex PCR reads, holding one entry per CDR3 protein. The sample lists 400,000 to 450,000 distinct CDR3 sequences; roughly 21% were seen once. The sequenced material came from peripheral blood. Receptor source: a woman between 18 and 29 years old with stable Graves' hyperthyroidism. Both conserved end residues are part of each CDR3. Fields, in order: J gene, clone size, V gene, D gene, CDR3 DNA, CDR3 protein. A D gene is named only where the DNA matches it firmly. The size field is filled for only some rows; it gives once, few, many or a size class.

>TRBJ1-1|many|TRBV27|.
TGTGCCAGCAGCCGAGGGGGCACTGAAGCTTTCTTT
CASSRGGTEAFF
>TRBJ2-4|many|TRBV24-1|.
TGTGCCACCAGTGGCCGGGACCTCCGGCGGAACATTCAGTACTTC
CATSGRDLRRNIQYF
>TRBJ1-3|many|TRBV4-2|TRBD1
TGTGCCAGCAGCCAGGAGGGGACAGGGCGATCTGGAAACACCATATATTTT
CASSQEGTGRSGNTIYF
>TRBJ1-1|.|TRBV5-6|.
TGTGCCAGCAGCCGACCGGCAACTGAAGCTTTCTTT
CASSRPATEAFF
>TRBJ1-2|many|TRBV25-1|TRBD1
TGTGCCAGCAGTGAAAAGGGACAGGCCCCACGGGAGAGGAACTATGGCTACACCTTC
CASSEKGQAPRERNYGYTF
>TRBJ2-5|many|TRBV20-1|.
TGCAGTGCTAAAGAGACCCAGTACTTC
CSAKETQYF
>TRBJ2-4|.|TRBV20-1|.
TGCAGTGCTAGAACAGGGATCGCAAACATTAAGTACTTC
CSARTGIANIKYF
>TRBJ2-5|many|TRBV4-1|.
TGCGCCAGCAGCCTCTCAAGGGAACGGGGGCGAGAGACCCAGTACTTC
CASSLSRERGRETQYF
>TRBJ2-5|few|TRBV5-1|.
TGCGCCAGCAGCTTGGTTTTGGGGAGTGAGGAGACCCAGTACTTC
CASSLVLGSEETQYF
>TRBJ1-1|few|TRBV6-1|.
TGTGCCAGCAGGGGCATGGGGGACACTGAAGCTTTCTTT
CASRGMGDTEAFF
>TRBJ1-3|.|TRBV27|.
TGTGCCAGCAGTGCCGACAGGTACACCATATATTTT
CASSADRYTIYF
>TRBJ1-1|.|TRBV12-3/TRBV12-4|TRBD1
TGTGCCAGCACCAATGAGGGACAGACGAACACTGAAGCTTTCTTT
CASTNEGQTNTEAFF
>TRBJ2-7|many|TRBV28|.
TGTGCCAGCAGTTTCGTCGTTCATATGCGAAGGGAATTGGGCGAGCAGTACTTC
CASSFVVHMRRELGEQYF
>TRBJ1-1|many|TRBV30|.
TGTGCCTGGAGTCGAAGTTTGAACACTGAAGCTTTCTTT
CAWSRSLNTEAFF
>TRBJ1-2|.|TRBV3-1|.
TGTGCCAGCAGCCAAAGACAATTCCCCTATGGCTACACCTTC
CASSQRQFPYGYTF
>TRBJ2-5|many|TRBV12-3/TRBV12-4|.
TGTGCCAGCAGTCATCGGGACCTCAGGACCCAGTACTTC
CASSHRDLRTQYF
>TRBJ1-2|many|TRBV5-1|TRBD1
TGCGCCAGCAGCTTCCTGGACAGGTCCTATGGCTACACCTTC
CASSFLDRSYGYTF
>TRBJ2-2|many|TRBV12-3/TRBV12-4|.
TGTGCCAGCACCTCTAACACCCCAGGGGTCGGCACCGGGGAGCTGTTTTTT
CASTSNTPGVGTGELFF
>TRBJ2-6|few|TRBV5-1|.
TGCGCCAGCAGCTTGGGGGCTGGCCGTCTCACGGGCTCTGGGGCCAACGTCCTGACTTTC
CASSLGAGRLTGSGANVLTF
>TRBJ2-7|.|TRBV5-1|.
TGCGCCAGCAGCTCCCAGGGGAGCGAGCAGTACTTC
CASSSQGSEQYF
>TRBJ2-7|.|TRBV10-3|.
TGTGCCATCTGGGACGATAATTCCTACGAGCAGTACTTC
CAIWDDNSYEQYF
>TRBJ2-2|many|TRBV10-3|.
TGTGCCATCAGGACAAGACTGCTTAACAATGATGGCGGGGAGCTGTTTTTT
CAIRTRLLNNDGGELFF
>TRBJ2-7|.|TRBV6-1|.
TGTGCCAGCACCCACCTAGGTGCCACCCCAAACGAGCAGTACTTC
CASTHLGATPNEQYF
>TRBJ2-2|many|TRBV6-5|TRBD2
TGTGCCAGCAGTTACCTAGCGGAAGGGGAGCTGTTTTTT
CASSYLAEGELFF
>TRBJ1-2|many|TRBV29-1|TRBD1
TGCAGCGTTGGTGCAGGGGGAGACTATGGCTACACCTTC
CSVGAGGDYGYTF
>TRBJ2-5|few|TRBV18|.
TGTGCCAGCTCTCGGGACTTTTTAGAGACCCAGTACTTC
CASSRDFLETQYF
>TRBJ2-7|many|TRBV7-8|.
TGTGCCAGCAGCATTACTAGTCTCAATCCCTACGAGCAGTACTTC
CASSITSLNPYEQYF
>TRBJ1-1|.|TRBV7-2|.
TGTACCAGCAGCACCCGGACAGCTAACACTGAAGCTTTCTTT
CTSSTRTANTEAFF
>TRBJ2-7|many|TRBV20-1|TRBD2
TGCAGTGCTAGAGCCGCGACTAGCGGCTACGAGCAGTACTTC
CSARAATSGYEQYF
>TRBJ2-4|many|TRBV25-1|.
TGTGCCAGCAGTGAACGGGGGAGCAAAAACATTCAGTACTTC
CASSERGSKNIQYF
>TRBJ2-7|many|TRBV6-5|.
TGTGCCAGCAGTTACTCTCTGGACAGCTCCTACGAGCAGTACTTC
CASSYSLDSSYEQYF
>TRBJ2-2|once|TRBV12-3/TRBV12-4|TRBD2
TGTGCCAGCAGTCCAGGGACTAGGACCGGGGAGCTGTTTTTT
CASSPGTRTGELFF
>TRBJ1-1|many|TRBV11-2|.
TGTGCCAGCAGCTTAGATGGGGGGTGGAGGACTGAAGCTTTCTTT
CASSLDGGWRTEAFF
>TRBJ2-4|many|TRBV20-1|.
TGCAGTGCTTTTGACTCTCGCCCGTTAGCCAAAAACATTCAGTACTTC
CSAFDSRPLAKNIQYF
>TRBJ1-2|.|TRBV20-1|.
TGCAGTGCCAACCCAATAGATAACTATGGCTACACCTTC
CSANPIDNYGYTF
>TRBJ2-5|.|TRBV6-1|TRBD2
TGTGCCAGCAGCATGGGACTAGCGGGAGGTCGACAAGAGACCCAGTACTTC
CASSMGLAGGRQETQYF
>TRBJ2-5|many|TRBV5-4|TRBD2
TGTGCCAGCAGTTTTAGGACTAGCGGGGTCCAAGAGACCCAGTACTTC
CASSFRTSGVQETQYF
>TRBJ2-7|.|TRBV12-3/TRBV12-4|TRBD1
TGTGCCAGCAGTTGGGGACAGGGGAGGGTCGGAGCCCACGAGCAGTACTTC
CASSWGQGRVGAHEQYF
>TRBJ1-1|many|TRBV20-1|TRBD1
TGCAGTGCCGGGCCTGGGACAGGGGATCTCATGAACACTGAAGCTTTCTTT
CSAGPGTGDLMNTEAFF
>TRBJ1-5|many|TRBV28|.
TGTGCCAGCAGTTTAATCCCGACAGTGTATAGCAATCAGCCCCAGCATTTT
CASSLIPTVYSNQPQHF
>TRBJ2-6|many|TRBV28|.
TGTGCCAGCAGTCCCGGACAGCTCTCTGGGGCCAACGTCCTGACTTTC
CASSPGQLSGANVLTF
>TRBJ2-2|many|TRBV11-1|TRBD2
TGTGCCAGCAGCCTAATCCCCGGGACTAGCGACACCGGGGAGCTGTTTTTT
CASSLIPGTSDTGELFF
>TRBJ2-7|.|TRBV6-1|.
TGTGCCAGCAGTGAATTGGGGACCGGGAGCGAGCAGTACTTC
CASSELGTGSEQYF
>TRBJ2-2|.|TRBV6-1|.
TGTGCCAGCAGTCCCCTGGTAGACGCGAACACCGGGGAGCTGTTTTTT
CASSPLVDANTGELFF
>TRBJ1-5|many|TRBV6-2/TRBV6-3|TRBD1
TGTGCCAGCAGTGATCAGGGGGCTCGTCAGCCCCAGCATTTT
CASSDQGARQPQHF
>TRBJ1-3|few|TRBV7-2|.
TGTGCCAGCAGCAGACAGGCAGACACCGGAAACACCATATATTTT
CASSRQADTGNTIYF
>TRBJ2-5|many|TRBV29-1|.
TGCAGCGTTGGCCGGGGTCTACAAGAGACCCAGTACTTC
CSVGRGLQETQYF
>TRBJ1-5|many|TRBV20-1|TRBD1
TGCAGTGCTAGTTCCGGGACAGGGGGGAACCAGCCCCAGCATTTT
CSASSGTGGNQPQHF
>TRBJ2-7|many|TRBV6-5|TRBD1
TGTGCCAGCAGTTACTCTAACATCAGGGGGGAGCAGTACTTC
CASSYSNIRGEQYF
>TRBJ1-1|many|TRBV20-1|TRBD1
TGCAGTGCTTTCTCCGGGACAGGAGGCCTTGAAGCTTTCTTT
CSAFSGTGGLEAFF
>TRBJ2-7|.|TRBV6-5|TRBD2
TGTGCCAGCAGTTACGCGGGGGGGCTACCAACCTACGAGCAGTACTTC
CASSYAGGLPTYEQYF
>TRBJ2-1|.|TRBV24-1|.
TGTGCCACCAGTGACGGGCAGGGACGCTCCTACAATGAGAAGTTCTTC
CATSDGQGRSYNEKFF
>TRBJ2-6|many|TRBV12-3/TRBV12-4|.
TGTGCCAGCACTTCGGCCTCTGGGGCCAACGTCCTGACTTTC
CASTSASGANVLTF
>TRBJ2-7|many|TRBV7-2|.
TGTGCCAGCAGCCAGTCATATATCTACGAGCAGTACTTC
CASSQSYIYEQYF
>TRBJ1-2|.|TRBV11-2|.
TGTGCCAGCAGGAAGGGGCGAAGCTATGGCTACACCTTC
CASRKGRSYGYTF
>TRBJ2-7|.|TRBV6-1|.
TGTGCCAGCAAACAGCCTTACGAGCAGTACTTC
CASKQPYEQYF
>TRBJ2-7|many|TRBV20-1|.
TGCAGTGCACCAAGGGGTTACGAGCAGTACTTC
CSAPRGYEQYF
>TRBJ1-3|.|TRBV11-2|TRBD1
TGTGCCAGCAGCGCGCAGGACAGGGTGTCTGGAAACACCATATATTTT
CASSAQDRVSGNTIYF
>TRBJ2-5|.|TRBV6-1|.
TGTGCCAGCAGTGAACCCACGGCGTACCAAGAGACCCAGTACTTC
CASSEPTAYQETQYF